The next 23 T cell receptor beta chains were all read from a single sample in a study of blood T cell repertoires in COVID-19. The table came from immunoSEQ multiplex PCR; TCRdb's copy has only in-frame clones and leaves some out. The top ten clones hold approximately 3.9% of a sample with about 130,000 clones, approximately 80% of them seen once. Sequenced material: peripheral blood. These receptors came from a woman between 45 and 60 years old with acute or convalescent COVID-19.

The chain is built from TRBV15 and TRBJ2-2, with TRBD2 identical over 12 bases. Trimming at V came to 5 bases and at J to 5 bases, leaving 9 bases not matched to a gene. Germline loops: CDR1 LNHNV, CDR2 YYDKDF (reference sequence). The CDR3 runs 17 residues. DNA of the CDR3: TGTGCCACCAGCGCCCGGACTAGCGGGATCTCGACCGGGGAGCTGTTTTTT. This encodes CATSARTSGISTGELFF.

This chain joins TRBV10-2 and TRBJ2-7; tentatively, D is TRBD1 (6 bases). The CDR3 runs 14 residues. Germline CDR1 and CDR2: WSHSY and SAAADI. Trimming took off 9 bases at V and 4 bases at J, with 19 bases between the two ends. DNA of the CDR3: TGCGCCAGTACTAGTCAAGGGACAAATTACGAGCAGTACTTC. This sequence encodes CASTSQGTNYEQYF.

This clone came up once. The chain's CDR3 is CASSQKPVYGYTF. The CDR3 nucleotides read TGTGCCAGCAGCCAAAAACCGGTCTATGGCTACACCTTC. V usage is TRBV3-1 (or the pseudogene TRBV3-2) and J usage is TRBJ1-2; D call uncertain. The CDR3 totals 13 residues. V dropped 2 bases and J dropped 4 bases, with 8 bases sitting between them. Germline-derived CDR1 and CDR2 are LGHDT and YNNKEL (reference sequence).

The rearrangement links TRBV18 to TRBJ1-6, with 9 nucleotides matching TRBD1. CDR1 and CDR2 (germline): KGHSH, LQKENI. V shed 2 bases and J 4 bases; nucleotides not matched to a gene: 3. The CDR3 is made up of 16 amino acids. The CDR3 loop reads CASSPVDRGYNSPLHF. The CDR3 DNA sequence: TGTGCCAGCTCACCAGTGGACAGGGGTTATAATTCACCCCTCCACTTT.

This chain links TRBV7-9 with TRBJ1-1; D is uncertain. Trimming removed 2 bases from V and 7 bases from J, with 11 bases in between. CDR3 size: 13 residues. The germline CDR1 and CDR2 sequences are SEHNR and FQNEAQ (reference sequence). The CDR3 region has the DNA TGTGCCAGCAGCTTAACCAGTTCGGGTGAAGCTTTCTTT. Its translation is CASSLTSSGEAFF.

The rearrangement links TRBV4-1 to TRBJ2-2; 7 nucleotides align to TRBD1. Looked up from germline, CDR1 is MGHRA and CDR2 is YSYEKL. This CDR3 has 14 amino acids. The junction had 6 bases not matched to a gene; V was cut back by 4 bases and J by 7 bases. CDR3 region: CASSLQGSGGELFF. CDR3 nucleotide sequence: TGCGCCAGCAGCCTACAGGGGTCAGGCGGGGAGCTGTTTTTT.

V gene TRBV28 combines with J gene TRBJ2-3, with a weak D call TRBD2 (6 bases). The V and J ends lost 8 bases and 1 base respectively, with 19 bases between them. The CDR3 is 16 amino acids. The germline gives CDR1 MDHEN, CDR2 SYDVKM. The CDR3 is CASATNRLGRTDTQYF. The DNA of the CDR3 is TGTGCCAGCGCGACTAACAGACTAGGTCGCACAGATACGCAGTATTTT.

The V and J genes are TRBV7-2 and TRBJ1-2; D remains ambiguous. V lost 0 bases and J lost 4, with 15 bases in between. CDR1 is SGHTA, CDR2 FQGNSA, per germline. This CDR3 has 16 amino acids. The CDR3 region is CASSLAADTVSYGYTF. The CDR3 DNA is TGTGCCAGCAGCTTAGCTGCAGACACGGTGTCCTATGGCTACACCTTC.

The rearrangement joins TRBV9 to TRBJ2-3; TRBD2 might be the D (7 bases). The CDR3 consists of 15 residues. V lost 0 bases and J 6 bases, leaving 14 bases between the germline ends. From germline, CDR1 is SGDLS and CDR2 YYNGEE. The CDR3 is CASSVGGGGQDTQYF. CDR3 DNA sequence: TGTGCCAGCAGCGTAGGGGGCGGGGGCCAGGATACGCAGTATTTT.

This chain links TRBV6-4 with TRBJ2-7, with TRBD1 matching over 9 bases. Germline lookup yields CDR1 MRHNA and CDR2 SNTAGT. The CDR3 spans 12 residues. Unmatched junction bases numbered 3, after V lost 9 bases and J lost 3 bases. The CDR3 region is CARHRGLYEQYF. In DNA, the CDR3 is TGTGCCAGACACAGGGGGCTCTACGAGCAGTACTTC.

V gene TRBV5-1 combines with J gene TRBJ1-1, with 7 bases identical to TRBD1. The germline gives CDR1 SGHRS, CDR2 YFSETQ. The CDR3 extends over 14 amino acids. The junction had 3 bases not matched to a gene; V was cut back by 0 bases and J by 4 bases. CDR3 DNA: TGCGCCAGCAGCTTGGACAGGGGTGGCACTGAAGCTTTCTTT. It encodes CASSLDRGGTEAFF.

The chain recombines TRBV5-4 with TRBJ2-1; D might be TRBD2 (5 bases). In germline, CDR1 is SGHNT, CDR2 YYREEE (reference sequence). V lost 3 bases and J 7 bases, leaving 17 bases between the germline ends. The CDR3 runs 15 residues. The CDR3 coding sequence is TGTGCCAGCAGCTCCGGCGGGCTAGCTGAAAATGAGCAGTTCTTC. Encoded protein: CASSSGGLAENEQFF.

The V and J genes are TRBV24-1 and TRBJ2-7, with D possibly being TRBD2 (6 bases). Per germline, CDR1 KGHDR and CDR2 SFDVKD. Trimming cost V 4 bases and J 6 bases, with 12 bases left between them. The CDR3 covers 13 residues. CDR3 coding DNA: TGTGCCACCAGTGAAGCGACTAGTTTCGAGCAGTACTTC. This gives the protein CATSEATSFEQYF.

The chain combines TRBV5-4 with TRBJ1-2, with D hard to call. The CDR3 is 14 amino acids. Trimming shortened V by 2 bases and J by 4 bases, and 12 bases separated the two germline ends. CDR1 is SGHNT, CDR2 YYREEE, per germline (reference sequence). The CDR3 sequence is CASSLEGLSYGYTF. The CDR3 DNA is TGTGCCAGCAGCTTAGAGGGCCTCTCCTATGGCTACACCTTC.

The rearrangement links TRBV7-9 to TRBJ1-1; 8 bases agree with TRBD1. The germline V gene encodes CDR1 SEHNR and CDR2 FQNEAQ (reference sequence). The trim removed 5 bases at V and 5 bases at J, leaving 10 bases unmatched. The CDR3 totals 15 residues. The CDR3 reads CASSLQIQGGTEAFF. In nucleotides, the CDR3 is TGTGCCAGCAGCCTCCAAATACAGGGGGGTACTGAAGCTTTCTTT. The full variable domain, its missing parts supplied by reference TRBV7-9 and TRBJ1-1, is DTGVSQNPRHKITKRGQNVTFRCDPISEHNRLYWYRQTLGQGPEFLTYFQNEAQLEKSRLLSDRFSAERPKGSFSTLEIQRTEQGDSAMYLCASSLQIQGGTEAFFGQGTRLTVV.

The CDR3 protein is CATSSRGDYYSGNTIYF. CDR3 nucleotides: TGTGCCACCAGCAGTCGGGGGGATTATTACTCTGGAAACACCATATATTTT. The chain is built from TRBV24-1 and TRBJ1-3; TRBD1 is a possible D gene (5 bases). With 7 bases removed from V and 0 bases from J, the gap between germline ends came to 18 bases. Germline CDR1 is KGHDR and CDR2 is SFDVKD. The CDR3 runs 17 residues.

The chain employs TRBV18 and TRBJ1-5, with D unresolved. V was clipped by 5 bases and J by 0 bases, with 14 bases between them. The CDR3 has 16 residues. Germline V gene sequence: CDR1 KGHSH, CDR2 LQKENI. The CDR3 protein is CASSAFSGNSNQPQHF. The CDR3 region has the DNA TGTGCCAGCTCAGCCTTTTCGGGGAATAGCAATCAGCCCCAGCATTTT.

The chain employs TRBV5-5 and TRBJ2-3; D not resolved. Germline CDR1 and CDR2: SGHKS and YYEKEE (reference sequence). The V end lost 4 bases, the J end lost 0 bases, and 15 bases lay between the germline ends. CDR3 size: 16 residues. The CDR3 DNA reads TGTGCCAGCAGCCCATCCCCAGGAATTAGCACAGATACGCAGTATTTT. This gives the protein CASSPSPGISTDTQYF.

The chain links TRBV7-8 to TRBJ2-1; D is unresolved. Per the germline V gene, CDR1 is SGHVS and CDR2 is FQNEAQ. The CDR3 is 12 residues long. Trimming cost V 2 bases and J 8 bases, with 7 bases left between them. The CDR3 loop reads CASSLLGYEQFF. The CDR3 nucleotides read TGTGCCAGCAGCTTACTGGGCTATGAGCAGTTCTTC.

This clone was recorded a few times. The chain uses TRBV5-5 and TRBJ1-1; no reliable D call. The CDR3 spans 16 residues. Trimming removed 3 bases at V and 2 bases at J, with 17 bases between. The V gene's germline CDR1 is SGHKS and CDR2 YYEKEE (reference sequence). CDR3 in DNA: TGTGCCAGCAGCTCCCGGAGAGCCCAACTCAACACTGAAGCTTTCTTT. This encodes CASSSRRAQLNTEAFF.

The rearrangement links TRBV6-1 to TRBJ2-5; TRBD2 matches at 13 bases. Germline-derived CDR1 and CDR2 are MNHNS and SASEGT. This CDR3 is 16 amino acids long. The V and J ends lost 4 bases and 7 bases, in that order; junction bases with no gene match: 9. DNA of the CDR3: TGTGCCAGCAGTGGAGGACTAGCGGGGGCCCGAGGGACCCAGTACTTC. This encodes CASSGGLAGARGTQYF.

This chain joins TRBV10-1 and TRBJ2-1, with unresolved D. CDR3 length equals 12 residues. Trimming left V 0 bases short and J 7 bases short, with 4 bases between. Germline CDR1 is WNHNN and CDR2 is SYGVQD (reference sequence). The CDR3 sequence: CASSESRNEQFF. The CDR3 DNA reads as TGCGCCAGCAGTGAGTCGAGGAATGAGCAGTTCTTC.

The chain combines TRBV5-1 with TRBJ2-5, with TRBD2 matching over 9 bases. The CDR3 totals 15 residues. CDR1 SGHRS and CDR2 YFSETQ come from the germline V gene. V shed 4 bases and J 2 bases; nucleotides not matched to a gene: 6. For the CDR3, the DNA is TGCGCCAGCAGCGTTAGCGGGGGCTTTCAAGAGACCCAGTACTTC. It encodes CASSVSGGFQETQYF.